This TCR beta chain was observed in a study of T cell repertoires in cytomegalovirus infection. Study-level information: Recently identified HLA-C-restricted CMV epitopes were among the peptides used. Indicated by public TCR beta signatures were CMV infection and matching HLA type. Study-level results: The cumulative frequency of public TCR beta families distinguished individuals who carried CMV together with the relevant HLA. The study found HLA-C-restricted CMV-specific TCR beta clonotypes dominating the ex vivo response.

The CDR3 consists of 16 residues. J gave up 4 bases and V 2 bases, and 9 bases lay outside the gene matches. Regarding this clonotype: What it binds is not known.

TCRdb analysed the reads with MiXCR anew, one entry per CDR3 protein. The sample includes fewer than 650,000 distinct CDR3 sequences, about 40% of them seen just once. The receptor was isolated from a human donor in good health (CMV status not recorded). Some clones in this sample may be carry-over from other donors' samples. Here the sequenced sample was cultured PBMCs, taken from culture after CMV antigen stimulation. The chain links TRBV12-3 or TRBV12-4 to TRBJ2-3; the match to TRBD2 covers 7 bases. The CDR3 region is CASSLFGGSAADTQYF. CDR3 sequence (DNA): TGTGCCAGCAGTTTATTTGGCGGGAGTGCCGCAGATACGCAGTATTTT.